Shown below are 8 T cell receptor beta chains from a single sample sequenced in a study of tumor and adjacent non-tumor tissue in lung cancer (dated 2018 in TCRdb). Libraries were made using multiplex PCR. The data were produced on an Illumina HiSeq 2500. TCRbeta libraries were built by three rounds of nested PCR using primers (Table S4), following protocols modified from ARM-PCR. The raw public data were reprocessed by TCRdb itself: fastp quality trimming at Q25, MiXCR clonotype calling, in-frame beta chains only. Every entry covers one CDR3 protein and lists the most common genes and DNA from its rows. In this sample the table shows around 60,000 distinct CDR3 sequences, around 61% of which occur a single time. The ten most abundant clones make up under 35% of the sample. RNA was isolated from bulk unsorted tissue, and RNA quality was assessed with a NanoDrop ND-1000 and an Agilent 2100. For the normal lung samples, distant non-tumor tissue was collected more than 3 cm away from the tumor edge.

The sample comprised distant non-tumor lung tissue. These receptors all stem from a man between 65 and 85 years old with non-small cell lung cancer.

V gene TRBV11-2 combines with J gene TRBJ2-1; D is perhaps TRBD1 (6 bases). CDR3 length equals 16 residues. Trimming took 3 bases from V and 8 from J, leaving 20 bases between them. Per the germline V gene, CDR1 is SGHAT and CDR2 is FQNNGV. The CDR3 is CASSFGKGQGCDEQFF. In DNA, the CDR3 is TGTGCCAGCAGCTTCGGTAAGGGACAAGGCTGCGATGAGCAGTTCTTC.

Comments on this clonotype: Sequence at one end of the junction differs from germline and may be a read error. In DNA, the CDR3 is TGTACCAGCAAAGGGAGGGACTCAGGGAGCTCCTACAATGAGCAGTTCTTC. This translates into CTSKGRDSGSSYNEQFF. The chain couples TRBV6-1 to TRBJ2-1, with 7 bases that match TRBD2. Germline CDR1 and CDR2: MNHNS and SASEGT. There are 17 residues in the CDR3.

Note on this clonotype: Lacking the conserved final phenylalanine or tryptophan, this CDR3 likely reflects a read error. The limits of the CDR3 on the DNA are not certain, so only TCRdb's listed CDR3 is given. The chain couples TRBV28 to TRBJ1-5. Germline V gene lookup returns CDR1 MDHEN and CDR2 SYDVKM. The CDR3 has 15 amino acids, counting both end residues. The CDR3: CASSFLRQTVRGEHL.

Remarks on this clonotype: One base away lies a much larger clone, so this may be a sequencing read error. Since the CDR3 does not end with the conserved phenylalanine or tryptophan, this likely comes from a read error. The V call is TRBV10-3, the J call TRBJ2-7; D not resolved. CDR1 and CDR2 (germline): ENHRY, SYGVKD. The CDR3 is 14 amino acids. CDR3 nucleotides: TGTGCCGTCAGTGAGTCTAACACGGCTTACGAGCAGTACTTA. Translation gives CAVSESNTAYEQYL.

There are a few counts of this clonotype. A much larger clone lies one base from this, so it may be a read error. The chain carries TRBV29-1 and TRBJ2-7, with D tentatively TRBD1 (5 bases). Germline loops: CDR1 SQVTM, CDR2 ANQGSEA. Trimming took 4 bases from V and 3 from J, leaving 19 bases between them. The CDR3 consists of 15 residues. CDR3 in amino acids: CSVARTTDIRYEQYF. For the CDR3, the DNA is TGCAGCGTTGCGCGGACCACGGACATCCGCTACGAGCAGTACTTC.

The J gene is TRBJ2-7, the V gene TRBV6-2 or TRBV6-3, with a possible D match to TRBD1 (6 bases). This CDR3 has 14 residues. V gave up 8 bases and J gave up 1 base, with 15 bases separating them. Germline loops: CDR1 MNHEY, CDR2 SVGEGT. In DNA form, the CDR3 reads TGTGCCAGCCAACTACCGACAGGATCCTACGAGCAGTACTTC. This translates into CASQLPTGSYEQYF.

To note about this clonotype: The junction and the germline gene differ at one end; a read error may be behind it. The chain links TRBV6-1 to TRBJ1-2; D is undetermined. The CDR3 totals 13 residues. Per germline, CDR1 MNHNS and CDR2 SASEGT. CDR3 amino acids: CASNLFEGSFHAF. Written as DNA, the CDR3 is TGTGCCAGCAATCTTTTCGAGGGCAGCTTCCACGCCTTC.

This clonotype turned up a few times. The V and J genes are TRBV7-9 and TRBJ2-1, with a weak D call TRBD1 (5 bases). V lost 0 bases to trimming and J lost 4 bases, with 10 bases between them. Germline CDR1 reads SEHNR; CDR2 reads FQNEAQ (reference sequence). This CDR3 has 15 amino acids. The CDR3 DNA reads TGTGCCAGCAGCTTAGCGCGTGGGGCTTACAATGAGCAGTTCTTC. Residues: CASSLARGAYNEQFF.